The 6 T cell receptor beta chains below were found in one sample sequenced in a study of immune evolution from preneoplasia to lung adenocarcinoma. This table comes from immunoSEQ multiplex PCR, and its TCRdb copy is limited to in-frame clones, with some not included. The data show more than 10,000 clones, around three quarters seen once. The sequenced material came from FFPE normal lung tissue adjacent to the tumor. These receptors all come from a person in their 60s with lung adenocarcinoma. Some clones in this sample may be carry-over from other donors' samples.

The J gene is TRBJ2-7, the V gene TRBV27, with a weak D call TRBD2 (5 bases). The germline V and J ends were trimmed by 2 bases and 0 bases, with 14 bases remaining between them. From germline, CDR1 is MNHEY and CDR2 SMNVEV (reference sequence). The CDR3 is made up of 16 amino acids. CDR3 in amino acids: CASSLLRAGYSYEQYF. CDR3 in DNA: TGTGCCAGCAGTTTACTGAGGGCGGGTTACTCCTACGAGCAGTACTTC.

In DNA, the CDR3 is TGTGCCAGCAGAGACAGGGACACTGAAGCTTTCTTT. Encoded protein: CASRDRDTEAFF. V usage is TRBV7-9 and J usage is TRBJ1-1; 7 bases map to TRBD1. V lost 6 bases to trimming and J lost 3 bases; unmatched junction nucleotides: 1. Germline V gene sequence: CDR1 SEHNR, CDR2 FQNEAQ (reference sequence). The CDR3 runs to 12 residues.

A remark on this clone: The sample carries other DNA sequences with the same CDR3. V is TRBV11-2 and J is TRBJ1-1; D not resolved. Germline loops: CDR1 SGHAT, CDR2 FQNNGV. Trimming took 5 bases from V and 0 from J, leaving 7 bases between them. The CDR3 covers 13 residues. The CDR3 region has the DNA TGTGCCAGCAGCCCCCTCCTGAACACTGAAGCTTTCTTT. Amino acids: CASSPLLNTEAFF.

This chain uses TRBV5-1 with TRBJ2-7; 12 bases match TRBD2. V lost 3 bases, J lost 5 bases, and 6 bases stayed unmatched. CDR3 length: 15 residues. Germline-derived CDR1 and CDR2 are SGHRS and YFSETQ. This CDR3 is CASSSQTSGSHEQYF. CDR3 DNA sequence: TGCGCCAGCAGCTCGCAGACTAGCGGGAGCCACGAGCAGTACTTC.

The chain joins TRBV5-8 to TRBJ2-3; D remains ambiguous. The CDR3 loop spans 14 amino acids. With 4 bases removed from V and 3 bases from J, the gap between germline ends came to 12 bases. The germline V gene has CDR1 SGHTS and CDR2 YDEGEE. CDR3 sequence reads: CASSDKGATDTQYF. CDR3 nucleotide sequence: TGTGCCAGCAGCGATAAAGGTGCGACAGATACGCAGTATTTT.

The chain links TRBV7-2 to TRBJ2-7; 10 bases are shared with TRBD2. Losses at the gene ends were 5 bases for V and 5 bases for J; bases not matched to a gene: 9. Germline V gives CDR1 SGHTA, CDR2 FQGNSA. The CDR3 consists of 15 residues. The CDR3 loop is CASSQGSSGSDEQYF. Here the CDR3 DNA reads TGTGCCAGCAGCCAAGGCTCTAGCGGGAGTGACGAGCAGTACTTC. The full variable domain, in which reference TRBV7-2 and TRBJ2-7 provide the parts outside the CDR3, is GAGVSQSPSNKVTEKGKDVELRCDPISGHTALYWYRQSLGQGLEFLIYFQGNSAPDKSGLPSDRFSAERTGGSVSTLTIQRTQQEDSAVYLCASSQGSSGSDEQYFGPGTRLTVT.